The rows below give T cell receptor beta chains drawn from one sample of a study of blood T cell repertoires in COVID-19. Method: immunoSEQ multiplex PCR; TCRdb's copy keeps in-frame clones and lacks some. The data hold about 150,000 clones, with about nine tenths observed a single time. Sequencing was performed on peripheral blood. These receptors were taken from an older man with acute or convalescent COVID-19. The CDR3 runs from the conserved cysteine through the conserved F or W. The D gene is left open where the match is weak. Size tells how often a clone was seen (once, few, many) or the class of an expanded clone, and some rows leave it out.

CDR3 protein | CDR3 DNA | clone size | D gene | J gene | V gene
CASSILISSNTEAFF | TGTGCCAGCAGCATACTAATATCATCTAACACTGAAGCTTTCTTT | once | NA | TRBJ1-1 | TRBV7-9
CASSLGGSQETQYF | TGTGCCAGCAGCTTGGGCGGGTCCCAAGAGACCCAGTACTTC | NA | NA | TRBJ2-5 | TRBV7-2
CASSLAGGNEQFF | TGCGCCAGCAGCTTGGCAGGGGGAAATGAGCAGTTCTTC | NA | TRBD1 | TRBJ2-1 | TRBV5-1
CASSIEGRQGGIQYF | TGTGCCAGTAGTATAGAGGGGCGGCAGGGCGGCATTCAGTACTTC | NA | NA | TRBJ2-4 | TRBV19
CASMLDGGSNEKLFF | TGCGCCAGCATGCTTGACGGGGGATCTAATGAAAAACTGTTTTTT | NA | NA | TRBJ1-4 | TRBV5-1
CASSKRTGNTEAFF | TGCGCCAGCAGCAAAAGGACAGGGAACACTGAAGCTTTCTTT | NA | TRBD1 | TRBJ1-1 | TRBV4-1
CASTLGLAGSLQETQYF | TGTGCCAGCACCCTCGGGCTAGCGGGGAGCCTCCAAGAGACCCAGTACTTC | NA | TRBD2 | TRBJ2-5 | TRBV28
CASSLGLAATDTQYF | TGTGCCAGCAGTTTAGGGCTAGCGGCCACAGATACGCAGTATTTT | NA | TRBD2 | TRBJ2-3 | TRBV27
CASSLVVGQGFNYGYTF | TGTGCCAGCAGCTTAGTTGTGGGACAGGGTTTTAACTATGGCTACACCTTC | NA | TRBD1 | TRBJ1-2 | TRBV7-2
CASRPPRSNYGYTF | TGTGCCAGCAGACCCCCCCGAAGCAACTATGGCTACACCTTC | NA | NA | TRBJ1-2 | TRBV6-5
CASSDRVNQPQHF | TGTGCCAGCAGTGACAGGGTTAATCAGCCCCAGCATTTT | NA | TRBD1 | TRBJ1-5 | TRBV6-7
CASSLVGTGFGETQYF | TGTGCCAGCAGCTTAGTGGGGACAGGATTTGGAGAGACCCAGTACTTC | once | TRBD1 | TRBJ2-5 | TRBV7-2
CASSYYTGLDTGELFF | TGTGCCAGCAGCTACTACACAGGGTTGGACACCGGGGAGCTGTTTTTT | NA | NA | TRBJ2-2 | TRBV5-4
CASSQDLRLGGYTF | TGTGCCAGCAGCCAAGACTTGCGGCTGGGTGGCTACACCTTC | NA | NA | TRBJ1-2 | TRBV3-1/TRBV3-2
CASSSNAGVQETQYF | TGTGCCAGCAGCTCCAACGCGGGGGTACAAGAGACCCAGTACTTC | once | TRBD2 | TRBJ2-5 | TRBV11-2
CASSRGLAGGEEQYF | TGTGCCAGCAGTAGGGGACTAGCGGGAGGTGAAGAGCAGTACTTC | NA | TRBD2 | TRBJ2-7 | TRBV27
CASSPSGFYEQYF | TGTGCCAGCTCACCGTCAGGGTTCTACGAGCAGTACTTC | NA | NA | TRBJ2-7 | TRBV18
CASSLTWSTGTGANIQYF | TGCGCCAGCAGCTTAACCTGGTCTACCGGGACAGGGGCAAACATTCAGTACTTC | once | TRBD1 | TRBJ2-4 | TRBV5-1
CASSGGLGNTIYF | TGTGCCAGCAGCGGGGGGCTTGGAAACACCATATATTTT | NA | NA | TRBJ1-3 | TRBV6-5
CASSLNYFQGGTNYGYTF | TGTGCCAGCAGCTTAAACTATTTCCAAGGGGGAACTAACTATGGCTACACCTTC | NA | NA | TRBJ1-2 | TRBV7-9
CASSWGAGGIYEQYF | TGCGCCAGCAGTTGGGGGGCGGGGGGCATCTACGAGCAGTACTTC | NA | TRBD2 | TRBJ2-7 | TRBV5-1
CASSIPSGQPENLPLHF | TGTGCCAGTAGTATACCCTCGGGACAGCCGGAGAACTTGCCCCTCCACTTT | NA | TRBD1 | TRBJ1-6 | TRBV19
CASSLGQINQPQHF | TGTGCCAGCAGTTTGGGACAGATTAATCAGCCCCAGCATTTT | NA | TRBD1 | TRBJ1-5 | TRBV28
CASSRGDSSYEQYF | TGCGCCAGCAGCCGAGGGGACAGCTCCTACGAGCAGTACTTC | few | TRBD1 | TRBJ2-7 | TRBV5-1
CASSHSGDGEKLFF | TGCGCCAGCAGCCACTCAGGGGATGGAGAAAAACTGTTTTTT | once | NA | TRBJ1-4 | TRBV5-1
CASSFGTFKEQYF | TGTGCCAGCAGCTTCGGGACTTTTAAAGAGCAGTACTTC | NA | NA | TRBJ2-7 | TRBV7-6
CASSQSPWGLIYGYTF | TGTGCCAGCAGCCAATCCCCTTGGGGGCTTATATATGGCTACACCTTC | NA | NA | TRBJ1-2 | TRBV3-1/TRBV3-2
CAISVAENTGELFF | TGTGCCATCAGTGTCGCGGAGAACACCGGGGAGCTGTTTTTT | once | NA | TRBJ2-2 | TRBV10-3
CASSLDAGSGSYEQYF | TGTGCCAGCAGCTTAGACGCCGGGAGCGGGTCCTACGAGCAGTACTTC | NA | NA | TRBJ2-7 | TRBV7-2
CASISGLMSSYNEQFF | TGTGCCAGCATATCGGGACTGATGAGCTCCTACAATGAGCAGTTCTTC | few | NA | TRBJ2-1 | TRBV2